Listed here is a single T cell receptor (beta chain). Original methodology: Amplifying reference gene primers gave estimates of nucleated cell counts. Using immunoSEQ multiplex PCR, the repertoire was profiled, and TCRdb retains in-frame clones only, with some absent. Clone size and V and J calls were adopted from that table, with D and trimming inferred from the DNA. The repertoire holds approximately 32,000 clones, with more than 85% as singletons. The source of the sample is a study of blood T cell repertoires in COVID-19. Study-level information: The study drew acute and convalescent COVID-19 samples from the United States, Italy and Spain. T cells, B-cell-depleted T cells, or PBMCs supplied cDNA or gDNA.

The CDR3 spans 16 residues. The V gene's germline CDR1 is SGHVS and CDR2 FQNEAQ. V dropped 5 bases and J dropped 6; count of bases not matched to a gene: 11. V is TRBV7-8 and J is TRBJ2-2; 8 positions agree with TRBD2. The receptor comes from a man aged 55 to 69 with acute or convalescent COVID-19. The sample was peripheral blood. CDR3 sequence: CASSPRGGGVAGELFF. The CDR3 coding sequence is TGTGCCAGCAGCCCCCGGGGGGGAGGGGTTGCCGGGGAGCTGTTTTTT.